This TCR beta chain was sequenced in a study of T cell responses to AZD1222 COVID-19 vaccine. General study results and limits: Vaccine-associated CD4 TCRs ranged over spike, dominating at 160-218 and 743-854. White British people made up most donors, females outnumbered males, and clonal diversity was possibly underestimated.

A note on this clone: What it binds is unknown.

The assay was immunoSEQ multiplex PCR, and TCRdb's table has in-frame clones only and misses some. The sample gives roughly 150,000 clones, roughly 91% of which show up once; over 3% is in the top ten. The germline V and J ends were trimmed by 4 bases and 0 bases, with 11 bases remaining between them. This CDR3 has 15 amino acids. From germline, CDR1 is SGDLS and CDR2 YYNGEE. The source is an adult who received the AZD1222 COVID-19 vaccine. The J gene is TRBJ1-3, the V gene TRBV9, with unresolved D. The source material was peripheral blood, sampled 28 days after the second AZD1222 dose. CDR3 nucleotides: TGTGCCAGCAGCCCTCGCCCCGTCTCTGGAAACACCATATATTTT. It yields the protein CASSPRPVSGNTIYF.